This T cell receptor (beta chain) was obtained from a study of T cell responses to AZD1222 COVID-19 vaccine. The study, taken as a whole, reports: Just a handful of AZD1222 recipients tested seropositive at baseline.

The protocol was immunoSEQ multiplex PCR, while the TCRdb copy is restricted to in-frame clones and leaves out a portion. The sample lists 150,000 to 200,000 clones, around nine tenths occurring once. V gave up 4 bases and J gave up 3 bases; unmatched junction bases: 2. The length of the CDR3 is 14 residues. Germline CDR1 reads MNHEY; CDR2 reads SVGAGI. About this clone: The antigen remains undetermined.

This material consisted of peripheral blood, taken 28 days after the second AZD1222 dose. The TCR was taken from an adult who received the AZD1222 COVID-19 vaccine. This chain uses TRBV6-5 with TRBJ1-1; 10 bases match TRBD1. The CDR3, as DNA: TGTGCCAGCAGTTTGGACAGGGGGGACACTGAAGCTTTCTTT. Its protein is CASSLDRGDTEAFF.